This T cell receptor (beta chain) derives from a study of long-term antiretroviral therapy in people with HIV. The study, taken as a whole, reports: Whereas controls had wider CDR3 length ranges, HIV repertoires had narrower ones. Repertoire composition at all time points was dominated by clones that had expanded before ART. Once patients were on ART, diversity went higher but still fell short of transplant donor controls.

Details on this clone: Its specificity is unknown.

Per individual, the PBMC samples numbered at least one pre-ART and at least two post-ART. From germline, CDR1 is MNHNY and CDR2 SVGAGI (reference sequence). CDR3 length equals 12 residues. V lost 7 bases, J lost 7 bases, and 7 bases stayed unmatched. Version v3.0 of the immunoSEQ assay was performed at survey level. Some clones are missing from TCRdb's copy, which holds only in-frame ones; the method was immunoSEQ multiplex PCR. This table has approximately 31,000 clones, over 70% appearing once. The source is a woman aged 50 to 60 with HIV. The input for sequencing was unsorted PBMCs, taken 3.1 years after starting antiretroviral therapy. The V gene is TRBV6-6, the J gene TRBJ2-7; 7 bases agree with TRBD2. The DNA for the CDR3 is TGTGCCAGCACCGGGTGGGGGGGAGAGCAGTACTTC. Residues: CASTGWGGEQYF.